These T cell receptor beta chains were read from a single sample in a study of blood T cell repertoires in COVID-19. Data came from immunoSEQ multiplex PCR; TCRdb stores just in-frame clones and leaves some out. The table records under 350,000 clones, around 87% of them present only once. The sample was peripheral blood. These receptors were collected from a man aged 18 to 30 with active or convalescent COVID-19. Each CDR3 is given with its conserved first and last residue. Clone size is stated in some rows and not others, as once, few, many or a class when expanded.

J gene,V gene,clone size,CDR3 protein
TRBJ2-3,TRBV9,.,CASSVEDGTADTQYF
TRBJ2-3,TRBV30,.,CGLVSTDTQYF
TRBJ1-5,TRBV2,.,CASSDGQGTYQPQHF
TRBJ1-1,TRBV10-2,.,CASSESGLNEAFF
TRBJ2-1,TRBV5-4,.,CASRGDREADEQFF
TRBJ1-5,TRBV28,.,CASIPLGGNQPQHF
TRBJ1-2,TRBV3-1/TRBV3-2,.,CASSARQSGGYTF
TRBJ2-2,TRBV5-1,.,CASSLVPAGELFF
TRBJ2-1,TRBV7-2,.,CASSFATRPEQFF
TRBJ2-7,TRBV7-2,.,CASSFRDRGSGEQYF
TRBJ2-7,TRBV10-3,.,CAIARGQGEQYF
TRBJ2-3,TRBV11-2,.,CASSLLASGRPGDTQYF
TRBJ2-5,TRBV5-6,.,CASTRTGGGTQYF
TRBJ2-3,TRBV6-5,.,CASRPVGTGNTQYF
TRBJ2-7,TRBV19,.,CASTQDRGGSYEQYF
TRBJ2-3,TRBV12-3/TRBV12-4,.,CASSFGLTDTQYF
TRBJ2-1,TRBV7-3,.,CASSLAGVGNEQFF
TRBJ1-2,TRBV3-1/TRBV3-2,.,CASSLLQGAYGYTF
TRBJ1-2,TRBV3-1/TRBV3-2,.,CASSQGRRLSSGYTF
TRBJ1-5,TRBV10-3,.,CAISEFGELNQPQHF
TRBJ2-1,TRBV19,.,CASSQNSGGVLNEQFF
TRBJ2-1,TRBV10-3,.,CAIVDRLGSSYNEQFF
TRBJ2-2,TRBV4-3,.,CASTSTSGSHRGTGELFF
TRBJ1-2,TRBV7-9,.,CASSLAGGYGYTF
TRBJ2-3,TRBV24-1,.,CATSDFSGGGDTQYF
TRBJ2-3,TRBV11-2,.,CASRLTTGTYTDTQYF
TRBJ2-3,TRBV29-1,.,CSVEEGADTQYF
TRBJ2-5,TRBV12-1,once,CASSSSRTSGRRETQYF
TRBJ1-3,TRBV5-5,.,CASSLAPGEHTIYF
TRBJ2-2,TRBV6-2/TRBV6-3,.,CASSYQPGYYGRTGELFF
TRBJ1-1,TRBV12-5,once,CASGMPDTEAFF
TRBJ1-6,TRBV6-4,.,CASSEVENSPLHF
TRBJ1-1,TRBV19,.,CASSIRGEFAEAFF
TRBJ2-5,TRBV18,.,CASSPLVSEETQYF
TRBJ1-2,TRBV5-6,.,CASSLVEGRGYTF
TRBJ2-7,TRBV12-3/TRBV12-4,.,CASRAGTAYEQYF
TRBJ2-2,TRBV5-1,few,CASSLAPGRGTGELFF
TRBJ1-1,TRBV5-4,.,CASSPLTGTYEAFF
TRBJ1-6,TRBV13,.,CASSLAPGDNSPLHF
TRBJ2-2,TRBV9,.,CASSVVSYEPNTGELFF
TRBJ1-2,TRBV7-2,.,CASSLARDSPDGYTF
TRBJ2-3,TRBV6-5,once,CASSPTSSDTQYF
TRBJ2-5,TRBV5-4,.,CASSLSPLRDQETQYF
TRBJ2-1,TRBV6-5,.,CASSPKLSGLGEQFF
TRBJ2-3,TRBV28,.,CASTGGGPDTQYF
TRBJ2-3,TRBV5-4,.,CASSLPGTESDTQYF